Presented here are 2 T cell receptor beta chains from one specimen sequenced in a study of control samples from healthy donors and cancer patients. Sequencing used immunoSEQ multiplex PCR; TCRdb keeps in-frame clones, though not all of them. The sample has tens of thousands of clones, about 94% seen once. The sequenced material came from blood. The receptors derive from a woman under 40 in good health.

The genes are TRBV11-2 and TRBJ2-3; D is undetermined. V lost 1 base and J 2 bases, leaving 10 bases between the germline ends. The CDR3 contains 15 residues. Germline CDR1 is SGHAT and CDR2 is FQNNGV. CDR3 amino acids: CASSLVLDTTDTQYF. The DNA of the CDR3 is TGTGCCAGCAGCTTAGTCCTAGATACCACAGATACGCAGTATTTT.

Worth noting for this clone: One end of the junction fails to match germline, which may point to a read error. V is TRBV7-3 and J is TRBJ1-1; perhaps TRBD1 as D (6 bases). From germline, CDR1 is SGHTA and CDR2 FQGTGA. This CDR3 spans 13 amino acids. Written as DNA, the CDR3 is TGTGCCAGCCGCTTACAGGGGAACACTGAAGCTTTCTTT. This codes for CASRLQGNTEAFF.